One sample yielded the 7 T cell receptor beta chains listed below, sequenced in a study of blood T cell repertoires in COVID-19. The table came from immunoSEQ multiplex PCR; TCRdb's copy has only in-frame clones and leaves some out. The sample holds about 190,000 clones; approximately 84% are singletons and the top ten take roughly 3.2%. The sequenced sample consisted of PBMCs or T cells enriched from blood (not recorded which). The receptors stem from a woman in her 30s who had recovered from COVID-19.

The chain combines TRBV28 with TRBJ1-1; D gene ambiguous. CDR1 and CDR2 (germline): MDHEN, SYDVKM. The CDR3 spans 16 residues. The germline V and J ends were trimmed by 6 bases and 4 bases, with 21 bases remaining between them. The CDR3 region has the DNA TGTGCCAGCAGCGTCTTGCCTTGGGAGGGTTCCACTGAAGCTTTCTTT. Translating it yields CASSVLPWEGSTEAFF.

The chain joins TRBV11-2 to TRBJ2-7, with D possibly matching TRBD2 (5 bases). V gave up 5 bases and J gave up 2 bases, with 10 bases separating them. The germline CDR1 and CDR2 sequences are SGHAT and FQNNGV. The CDR3 is made up of 13 amino acids. CDR3 in amino acids: CASSLDLTYEQYV. For the CDR3, the DNA is TGTGCCAGCAGCCTGGACTTGACCTACGAGCAGTACGTC.

The gene calls are TRBV5-1 and TRBJ2-1; no clear D. There are 15 residues in the CDR3. Germline V CDR1 and CDR2: SGHRS, YFSETQ. V lost 4 bases and J 0 bases, leaving 11 bases between the germline ends. The CDR3 sequence is CASSVIKSSYNEQFF. The CDR3 DNA follows: TGCGCCAGCAGCGTAATCAAGAGCTCCTACAATGAGCAGTTCTTC.

The CDR3 is CASSAQGNYGYTF. The CDR3, as DNA: TGTGCCAGCAGTGCCCAGGGGAACTATGGCTACACCTTC. The V and J genes are TRBV6-4 and TRBJ1-2; D perhaps matches TRBD1 (6 bases). Trimming shortened V by 4 bases and J by 2 bases, and 8 bases separated the two germline ends. Germline CDR1 reads MRHNA; CDR2 reads SNTAGT. CDR3 length equals 13 residues.

The chain recombines TRBV7-2 with TRBJ1-4, with unresolved D. CDR1 and CDR2 (germline): SGHTA, FQGNSA. This CDR3 spans 14 amino acids. Trimming removed 3 bases at V and 7 bases at J, with 12 bases between. This CDR3 is CASSFGFGGEKLFF. CDR3 bases: TGTGCCAGCAGCTTTGGTTTTGGCGGTGAAAAACTGTTTTTT.

The chain's CDR3 is CASSSRRQTSYEQYF. DNA for the CDR3: TGTGCCAGCAGTTCCCGCCGACAGACCTCCTACGAGCAGTACTTC. The V call is TRBV28, the J call TRBJ2-7, with TRBD1 as a possible D gene (5 bases). Germline lookup yields CDR1 MDHEN and CDR2 SYDVKM. The length of the CDR3 is 15 residues. The V end was cut by 4 bases, the J end by 0 bases, with 13 bases between. Together with reference TRBV28 and TRBJ2-7, the CDR3 gives the full variable domain: DVKVTQSSRYLVKRTGEKVFLECVQDMDHENMFWYRQDPGLGLRLIYFSYDVKMKEKGDIPEGYSVSREKKERFSLILESASTNQTSMYLCASSSRRQTSYEQYFGPGTRLTVT.

V usage is TRBV2 and J usage is TRBJ2-5, with 9 nucleotides matching TRBD2. Germline assignment: CDR1 SNHLY and CDR2 FYNNEI. V trimming: 2 bases; J trimming: 6 bases; junction bases outside the gene matches: 13. The CDR3 runs 17 residues. For the CDR3, the DNA is TGTGCCAGCAGTGAACACGGGTGGTCTAGCGGGGAGAAGACCCAGTACTTC. Its translation: CASSEHGWSSGEKTQYF.